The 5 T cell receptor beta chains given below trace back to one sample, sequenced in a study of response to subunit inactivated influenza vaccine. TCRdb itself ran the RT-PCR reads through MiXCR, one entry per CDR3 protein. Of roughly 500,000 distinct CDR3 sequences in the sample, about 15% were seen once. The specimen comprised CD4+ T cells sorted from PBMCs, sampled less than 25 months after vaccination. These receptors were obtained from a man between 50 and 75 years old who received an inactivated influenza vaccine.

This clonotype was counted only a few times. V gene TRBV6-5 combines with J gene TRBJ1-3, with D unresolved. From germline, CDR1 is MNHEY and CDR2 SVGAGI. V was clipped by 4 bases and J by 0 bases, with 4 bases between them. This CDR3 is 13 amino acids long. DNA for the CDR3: TGTGCCAGCAGTTCCCCCTCTGGAAACACCATATATTTT. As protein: CASSSPSGNTIYF.

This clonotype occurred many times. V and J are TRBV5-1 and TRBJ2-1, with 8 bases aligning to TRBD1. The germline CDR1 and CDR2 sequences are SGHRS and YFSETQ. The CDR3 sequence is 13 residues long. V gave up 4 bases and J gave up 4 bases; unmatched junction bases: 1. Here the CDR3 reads CASSGTGYNEQFF. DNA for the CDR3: TGCGCCAGCAGCGGGACAGGATACAATGAGCAGTTCTTC.

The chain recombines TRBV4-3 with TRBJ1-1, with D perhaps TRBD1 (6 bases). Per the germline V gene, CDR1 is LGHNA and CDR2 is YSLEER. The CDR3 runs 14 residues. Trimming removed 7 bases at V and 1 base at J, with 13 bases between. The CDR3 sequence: CASTTGLSNTEAFF. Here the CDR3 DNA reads TGCGCCAGCACCACAGGGTTATCGAACACTGAAGCTTTCTTT.

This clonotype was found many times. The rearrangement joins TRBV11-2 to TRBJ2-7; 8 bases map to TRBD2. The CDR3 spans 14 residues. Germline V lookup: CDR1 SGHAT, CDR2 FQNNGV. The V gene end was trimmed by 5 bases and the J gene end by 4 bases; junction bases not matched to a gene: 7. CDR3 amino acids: CASSLTGGPYEQYF. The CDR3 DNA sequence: TGTGCCAGCAGCCTGACGGGGGGGCCTTACGAGCAGTACTTC.

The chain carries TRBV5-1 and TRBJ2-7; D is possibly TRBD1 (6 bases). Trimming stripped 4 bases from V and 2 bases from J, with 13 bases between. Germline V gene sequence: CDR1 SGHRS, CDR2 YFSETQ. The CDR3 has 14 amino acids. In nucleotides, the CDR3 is TGCGCCAGCAGCGGACAGACTTCCACCTACGAGCAGTACTTC. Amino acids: CASSGQTSTYEQYF.